This entry lists 4 T cell receptor beta chains sequenced from one sample in a study of T cell responses to AZD1222 COVID-19 vaccine. Some clones are missing from TCRdb's copy, which holds only in-frame ones; the method was immunoSEQ multiplex PCR. The sample lists roughly 180,000 clones, 75% to 95% seen once, with 2.5% to 3.5% in the top ten. The sample was peripheral blood, taken on day 0 of AZD1222 vaccination. The receptors derive from an adult in good health.

The rearrangement uses TRBV5-4 and TRBJ1-2; D remains unclear. In germline, CDR1 is SGHNT, CDR2 YYREEE (reference sequence). Trimming removed 5 bases at V and 8 bases at J, with 22 bases between. The length of the CDR3 is 15 residues. The CDR3 sequence is CASSFFFEGDGGYTF. For the CDR3, the DNA is TGTGCCAGCAGTTTCTTTTTCGAGGGCGACGGGGGCTACACCTTC.

The table lists this clone with a count of one. The J gene is TRBJ2-1, the V gene TRBV11-3; tentatively, D is TRBD2 (5 bases). The CDR3 has 13 residues. Germline CDR1 SGHNT, CDR2 YENEEA. Trimming left V 5 bases short and J 5 bases short, with 10 bases between. The CDR3 DNA is TGTGCCAGCAGCCGGGAACAAAACAATGAGCAGTTCTTC. Protein sequence: CASSREQNNEQFF.

Only one count was recorded for this clone. The rearrangement joins TRBV5-1 to TRBJ1-2, with 9 bases fitting TRBD1. Germline V gives CDR1 SGHRS, CDR2 YFSETQ. This CDR3 comprises 15 residues. V dropped 7 bases and J dropped 3; count of bases not matched to a gene: 10. CDR3 nucleotide sequence: TGCGCCAGCTCGTTAGGACAGGGGATTGACTATGGCTACACCTTC. It is translated as CASSLGQGIDYGYTF.

This clone was seen once. This chain uses TRBV4-1 with TRBJ2-7; D gene uncertain. The CDR3 covers 13 residues. Trimming removed 1 base at V and 3 bases at J, with 7 bases between. CDR1 and CDR2 from the germline V gene are MGHRA and YSYEKL. The CDR3 region is CASSQGASYEQYF. DNA of the CDR3: TGCGCCAGCAGCCAAGGGGCTAGCTACGAGCAGTACTTC.